This entry lists 20 T cell receptor beta chains sequenced from one sample in a study of OX40 agonist ivuxolimab in advanced cancers. Clones were read by immunoSEQ multiplex PCR, and TCRdb kept only the in-frame ones, dropping some. The data show around 94,000 clones, with more than 85% seen just once and around 3.4% held by the top ten. The sequences come from CD4+ or CD8+ T cells sorted from blood, collected in a trial of the OX40 agonist ivuxolimab. Every receptor here comes from an adult with an advanced solid tumor such as melanoma, head and neck, liver or kidney cancer.

This rearrangement joins TRBV6-1 to TRBJ2-7; the D gene is possibly TRBD2 (5 bases). Per the germline V gene, CDR1 is MNHNS and CDR2 is SASEGT. The CDR3 has 15 residues. V lost 7 bases and J lost 0, with 16 bases in between. CDR3 sequence: CASKDGERFSYEQYF. The DNA for the CDR3 is TGTGCCAGCAAAGACGGAGAGCGGTTCTCCTACGAGCAGTACTTC.

This chain joins TRBV28 and TRBJ2-1; TRBD2 is a possible D gene (7 bases). Per germline, CDR1 MDHEN and CDR2 SYDVKM. V was cut by 4 bases and J by 6 bases, with 13 bases left in between. The CDR3 consists of 14 residues. The CDR3: CASSYGGPANEQFF. The CDR3 bases are TGTGCCAGCAGTTACGGGGGGCCCGCCAATGAGCAGTTCTTC.

The rearrangement uses TRBV6-1 and TRBJ2-5; unclear D gene. Trimming removed 2 bases at V and 5 bases at J, with 9 bases between. CDR1 and CDR2 from the germline V gene are MNHNS and SASEGT. This CDR3 has 13 residues. The CDR3 DNA is TGTGCCAGCAGTGAATTGCATGGGGAGACCCAGTACTTC. Its protein product is CASSELHGETQYF.

The chain has TRBV10-2 and TRBJ2-2, with D perhaps matching TRBD1 (5 bases). Deletions cut 4 bases from V and 2 bases from J, with 8 bases between. The CDR3 covers 14 residues. Germline V gene sequence: CDR1 WSHSY, CDR2 SAAADI. This CDR3 reads CASSGQLNTGELFF. Here the CDR3 DNA reads TGCGCCAGCAGTGGACAGTTAAACACCGGGGAGCTGTTTTTT.

This chain uses TRBV6-1 with TRBJ1-1; D might be TRBD1 (6 bases). Trimming removed 2 bases at V and 0 bases at J, with 13 bases between. CDR1 is MNHNS and CDR2 is SASEGT in the germline V gene. This CDR3 is 16 amino acids long. The CDR3 region has the DNA TGTGCCAGCAGTGAACCAACAGGGAACATGAACACTGAAGCTTTCTTT. Translation gives CASSEPTGNMNTEAFF.

The chain uses TRBV30 and TRBJ2-7; maybe TRBD1 (6 bases). Trimming left V 0 bases short and J 3 bases short, with 30 bases between. The CDR3 is 20 residues long. The V gene's germline CDR1 is GTSNPN and CDR2 SVGIG (reference sequence). CDR3 sequence: CAWSVQKGPNVGARVYEQYF. The CDR3 bases are TGTGCCTGGAGTGTACAAAAGGGGCCCAACGTGGGGGCTAGGGTCTACGAGCAGTACTTC.

This chain connects TRBV7-9 to TRBJ2-3, with 9 bases lining up with TRBD1. This CDR3 is 12 amino acids long. V was clipped by 5 bases and J by 14 bases; unmatched bases: 8. The germline gives CDR1 SEHNR, CDR2 FQNEAQ (reference sequence). The chain's CDR3 is CASSIDRGVAYF. The CDR3 nucleotides are TGTGCCAGCAGCATTGACAGGGGGGTTGCGTATTTT.

The chain carries TRBV12-5 and TRBJ1-4; perhaps TRBD1 as D (5 bases). The germline CDR1 and CDR2 sequences are LGHNT and FRNRAP. V shed 6 bases and J shed 4 bases, with 15 bases lying between them. The CDR3 runs 15 residues. CDR3 nucleotides: TGTGCTAGTGGACGGACCGACAGTTATAATGAAAAACTGTTTTTT. Residues: CASGRTDSYNEKLFF. The full variable domain, in which reference TRBV12-5 and TRBJ1-4 provide the parts outside the CDR3, is DARVTQTPRHKVTEMGQEVTMRCQPILGHNTVFWYRQTMMQGLELLAYFRNRAPLDDSGMPKDRFSAEMPDATLATLKIQPSEPRDSAVYFCASGRTDSYNEKLFFGSGTQLSVL.

V usage is TRBV19 and J usage is TRBJ1-1, with a tentative D call TRBD1 (6 bases). This CDR3 is built from 15 residues. Trimming shortened V by 6 bases and J by 0 bases, and 14 bases separated the two germline ends. In germline, CDR1 is LNHDA, CDR2 SQIVND (reference sequence). DNA of the CDR3: TGTGCCAGTAGGGCTTCCGGGGGGCTGAACACTGAAGCTTTCTTT. Amino acid sequence: CASRASGGLNTEAFF.

This clone occurred once. The chain employs TRBV4-1 and TRBJ2-7, with TRBD2 matching 9 bases. The V gene's germline CDR1 is MGHRA and CDR2 YSYEKL. The CDR3 extends over 15 amino acids. Germline trimming cut 4 bases from V and 3 bases from J; bases unmatched to any gene: 7. The CDR3: CASSRDAGGNYEQYF. CDR3 in DNA: TGCGCCAGCAGCCGTGATGCGGGGGGGAACTACGAGCAGTACTTC.

The chain recombines TRBV5-4 with TRBJ2-7, with a weak D call TRBD2 (6 bases). The CDR3 is 16 residues long. The germline V and J ends were trimmed by 0 bases and 4 bases, with 17 bases remaining between them. The V gene's germline CDR1 is SGHNT and CDR2 YYREEE (reference sequence). CDR3 sequence: CASSLGFGGAGYEQYF. CDR3 nucleotides: TGTGCCAGCAGCTTGGGATTTGGAGGGGCAGGGTACGAGCAGTACTTC. Filled out from reference TRBV5-4 and TRBJ2-7, the complete variable domain reads ETGVTQSPTHLIKTRGQQVTLRCSSQSGHNTVSWYQQALGQGPQFIFQYYREEENGRGNFPPRFSGLQFPNYSSELNVNALELDDSALYLCASSLGFGGAGYEQYFGPGTRLTVT.

This chain joins TRBV10-3 and TRBJ2-7; D unresolved. V lost 0 bases to trimming and J lost 4 bases, with 13 bases between them. The CDR3 totals 15 residues. The germline V gene encodes CDR1 ENHRY and CDR2 SYGVKD. Here the CDR3 DNA reads TGTGCCATCAGTGAGTCGATTTTAGTGCCATACGAGCAGTACTTC. Translation: CAISESILVPYEQYF.

The rearrangement links TRBV27 to TRBJ2-7; 7 nucleotides align to TRBD1. Germline assignment: CDR1 MNHEY and CDR2 SMNVEV (reference sequence). Trimming removed 6 bases from V and 2 bases from J; junction bases left unmatched: 7. This CDR3 has 14 amino acids. CDR3 region: CASRNRGTPYEQYF. The CDR3 nucleotides read TGTGCCAGCAGGAACAGGGGAACCCCCTACGAGCAGTACTTC.

The chain recombines TRBV14 with TRBJ2-7, with 8 nucleotides matching TRBD2. J lost 3 bases, V lost 5 bases, and 9 bases had no gene match. The germline gives CDR1 SGHDN, CDR2 FVKESK. The CDR3 runs to 15 residues. DNA for the CDR3: TGTGCCAGCAGCGAAGGCACTAGCGGTAACTACGAGCAGTACTTC. Residues: CASSEGTSGNYEQYF.

This chain joins TRBV27 and TRBJ1-2; D uncertain. Trimming took 3 bases from V and 2 from J, leaving 7 bases between them. Germline lookup yields CDR1 MNHEY and CDR2 SMNVEV (reference sequence). The CDR3 length is 13 residues. CDR3 in DNA: TGTGCCAGCAGTTTTATAGGGAACTATGGCTACACCTTC. Encoded protein: CASSFIGNYGYTF.

This clone was counted a single time. The V call is TRBV6-6, the J call TRBJ2-5; no definite D call. This CDR3 region has 10 residues. The V and J ends lost 6 bases and 4 bases respectively, with 3 bases between them. CDR1 and CDR2 (germline): MNHNY, SVGAGI (reference sequence). As DNA, the CDR3 is TGTGCCAGCAGGGCAGAGACCCAGTACTTC. It translates to CASRAETQYF.

The chain carries TRBV9 and TRBJ2-5, with TRBD1 as a possible D gene (6 bases). Germline V gives CDR1 SGDLS, CDR2 YYNGEE. The V gene lost 1 base and the J gene lost 2 bases, with 6 bases spanning the gap. The CDR3 runs to 13 residues. CDR3 sequence: CASSVRGQETQYF. DNA of the CDR3: TGTGCCAGCAGCGTAAGGGGGCAAGAGACCCAGTACTTC. Complete variable domain (other parts from reference TRBV9 and TRBJ2-5): DSGVTQTPKHLITATGQRVTLRCSPRSGDLSVYWYQQSLDQGLQFLIQYYNGEERAKGNILERFSAQQFPDLHSELNLSSLELGDSALYFCASSVRGQETQYFGPGTRLLVL.

This clone showed up just once. This same CDR3 is encoded by further DNA sequences in the sample. This sequence joins TRBV6-5 and TRBJ2-1; D is perhaps TRBD1 (6 bases). Germline V CDR1 and CDR2: MNHEY, SVGAGI. This CDR3 has 15 residues. Trimming left V 2 bases short and J 6 bases short, with 14 bases between. CDR3 in DNA: TGTGCCAGCAGTTACGGGTGGGGGCCGGGCAATGAGCAGTTCTTC. This translates into CASSYGWGPGNEQFF.

V is TRBV4-2 and J is TRBJ2-2, with TRBD2 matching over 11 bases. Germline V lookup: CDR1 LGHNA, CDR2 YNFKEQ. CDR3 length: 16 amino acids. With 2 bases clipped from V and 7 bases from J, the junction kept 6 bases outside the gene matches. CDR3 bases: TGTGCCAGCAGCCAAACACTAGCGGGAGAGGGCGGGGAGCTGTTTTTT. Translating it yields CASSQTLAGEGGELFF.

This rearrangement joins TRBV6-1 to TRBJ2-7; 7 nucleotides match TRBD2. Unmatched junction bases numbered 2, after V lost 3 bases and J lost 0 bases. This CDR3 has 14 residues. Germline CDR1 and CDR2: MNHNS and SASEGT. The CDR3 DNA is TGTGCCAGCAGTGATACGGGGGGCTCCTACGAGCAGTACTTC. Amino acids: CASSDTGGSYEQYF.